This TCR beta chain emerged from a study of metastatic and nonmetastatic thyroid tumors. About the research overall: Thyroid patients, malignant and benign, had repertoires compared across blood and tumor or nodule tissue.

V gave up 3 bases and J gave up 7 bases, with 19 bases separating them. From germline, CDR1 is KGHSH and CDR2 LQKENI. The CDR3 is 15 amino acids. Thyroid surgery took place with no prior treatment in any patient. A word on this clone: What it recognizes is unknown. Being one base from a much bigger clone, this may be a read error.

Overall study results and limits: As reported, TCR beta diversity in blood and tumor was significantly higher in malignant thyroid tumors than in benign nodules.

Per the original data handling: CDR3 differences across clinicopathological groups were used to build a distant-metastasis classifier for papillary thyroid cancer. TCRdb re-called clones from the PCR reads using MiXCR. The authors' filters were not applied to this entry. The sample holds about 69,000 clones, around 14% seen once. This receptor was taken from a male donor with papillary thyroid cancer or a benign thyroid nodule (not recorded which). Some clones in this sample may be carry-over from other donors' samples. J is TRBJ2-7 and V is TRBV18, with D perhaps matching TRBD1 (6 bases). Specimen: blood. The CDR3 nucleotides read TGTGCCAGCTCACCGTGGGCAGGGGCAAAGGGGGAGCAGTACTTC. Translated, it gives CASSPWAGAKGEQYF. Full variable domain (missing parts from reference TRBV18 and TRBJ2-7): NAGVMQNPRHLVRRRGQEARLRCSPMKGHSHVYWYRQLPEEGLKFMVYLQKENIIDESGMPKERFSAEFPKEGPSILRIQQVVRGDSAAYFCASSPWAGAKGEQYFGPGTRLTVT.